One and the same sample provided the 30 T cell receptor beta chains below, sequenced in a study of CD8+ T cells in alopecia areata. Treatment in this sample: oral pan-JAK inhibitor, 5-10 mg twice daily. RNA, once extracted, was reverse transcribed into cDNA for use as the sequencing template. Sequenced by immunoSEQ multiplex PCR; TCRdb stores in-frame clones only, minus some. Of around 150,000 clones in the sample, around four fifths were seen once. The sequenced sample was CD8+ T cells sorted from blood, obtained at week 4, from a patient treated with tofacitinib. All receptors come from a human donor with alopecia areata.

The chain employs TRBV10-2 and TRBJ2-7; 13 bases match TRBD2. V was clipped by 4 bases and J by 6 bases; unmatched bases: 6. CDR3 length: 15 amino acids. CDR1 and CDR2 (germline): WSHSY, SAAADI. In DNA, the CDR3 is TGCGCCAGCAGTGGAACTAGCGGGGGGGCTGGCGAGCAGTACTTC. This sequence encodes CASSGTSGGAGEQYF.

This sequence joins TRBV9 and TRBJ2-3; weak D call: TRBD2 (5 bases). The CDR3 extends over 15 amino acids. The germline CDR1 and CDR2 sequences are SGDLS and YYNGEE. Trimming shortened V by 3 bases and J by 4 bases, and 15 bases separated the two germline ends. The CDR3 region has the DNA TGTGCCAGCAGCGCCGTCGGAGGAATGGCAGATACGCAGTATTTT. Translating it yields CASSAVGGMADTQYF.

The chain uses TRBV27 and TRBJ2-5, with 7 bases aligning to TRBD2. This CDR3 region has 14 residues. Germline V gives CDR1 MNHEY, CDR2 SMNVEV (reference sequence). V lost 5 bases, J lost 5 bases, and 8 bases stayed unmatched. CDR3 DNA sequence: TGTGCCAGCAGTCCCGCTGGGCGGGGGGAGACCCAGTACTTC. Protein sequence: CASSPAGRGETQYF.

The chain has TRBV13 and TRBJ2-1, with D perhaps matching TRBD1 (6 bases). From germline, CDR1 is PRHDT and CDR2 FYEKMQ (reference sequence). This CDR3 is built from 14 residues. The ends were cut back, 4 bases at V and 7 bases at J, with 14 bases in the middle. Written as DNA, the CDR3 is TGTGCCAGCAGCTCGCCTGAAAGGGGGAATGAGCAGTTCTTC. Its translation: CASSSPERGNEQFF.

The chain links TRBV19 to TRBJ2-3, with TRBD2 matching 7 bases. J lost 6 bases, V lost 4 bases, and 7 bases had no gene match. The CDR3 extends over 14 amino acids. CDR1 is LNHDA, CDR2 SQIVND, per germline (reference sequence). The CDR3 loop is CASSTGGGLDTQYF. DNA of the CDR3: TGTGCCAGTAGTACCGGCGGGGGATTGGATACGCAGTATTTT.

J is TRBJ2-2 and V is TRBV7-9; unclear D gene. V shed 1 base and J shed 3 bases, with 6 bases lying between them. The CDR3 contains 14 residues. Per germline, CDR1 SEHNR and CDR2 FQNEAQ (reference sequence). In DNA form, the CDR3 reads TGTGCCAGCAGCTTAGGAAGTTACACCGGGGAGCTGTTTTTT. Its translation is CASSLGSYTGELFF. Full variable domain (missing parts from reference TRBV7-9 and TRBJ2-2): DTGVSQNPRHKITKRGQNVTFRCDPISEHNRLYWYRQTLGQGPEFLTYFQNEAQLEKSRLLSDRFSAERPKGSFSTLEIQRTEQGDSAMYLCASSLGSYTGELFFGEGSRLTVL.

This clone has more than one count but fewer than ten. This chain uses TRBV6-5 with TRBJ2-5; 8 bases are shared with TRBD1. V lost 7 bases and J lost 7; bases outside the gene matches: 5. The length of the CDR3 is 12 residues. The germline gives CDR1 MNHEY, CDR2 SVGAGI. The CDR3 region has the DNA TGTGCCAGCATGACAGGGGACGGGACCCAGTACTTC. It specifies CASMTGDGTQYF.

This rearrangement joins TRBV23-1 to TRBJ2-1, with 8 bases that match TRBD1. TRBV23-1 is designated an ORF whose function remains uncertain. The CDR3 length is 16 residues. The ends lost 0 bases at V and 4 bases at J; junction bases unmatched: 5. The chain's CDR3 is CASSQSDRGVYNEQFF. CDR3 sequence (DNA): TGCGCCAGCAGTCAATCTGACAGGGGCGTATACAATGAGCAGTTCTTC.

This chain uses TRBV4-3 with TRBJ2-7, with TRBD1 identical over 9 bases. CDR3 length: 15 residues. Trimming cost V 4 bases and J 4 bases; bases outside gene matches: 8. Germline CDR1 reads LGHNA; CDR2 reads YSLEER. As DNA, the CDR3 is TGCGCCAGCAGCCGCCAACAGGGGGCTAAGTACGAGCAGTACTTC. Protein: CASSRQQGAKYEQYF.

The J gene is TRBJ2-5, the V gene TRBV7-2, with D perhaps given as TRBD1 or TRBD2 (7 bases each). Germline V gives CDR1 SGHTA, CDR2 FQGNSA. Trimming left V 4 bases short and J 4 bases short, with 25 bases between. The CDR3 is made up of 18 amino acids. The CDR3 protein is CASSSRALLQGGRETQYF. The CDR3 region has the DNA TGTGCCAGCAGCTCCCGGGCCCTTCTGCAGGGGGGGAGAGAGACCCAGTACTTC.

The sample holds one count of this clone. V gene TRBV7-9 combines with J gene TRBJ1-5; D unresolved. Germline assignment: CDR1 SEHNR and CDR2 FQNEAQ (reference sequence). The CDR3 consists of 12 residues. The V and J ends lost 4 bases and 5 bases respectively, with 6 bases between them. CDR3 DNA: TGTGCCAGCAGCTCTGTCGATCAGCCCCAGCATTTT. It encodes CASSSVDQPQHF. Looking up the rest from reference TRBV7-9 and TRBJ1-5 gives the full variable domain: DTGVSQNPRHKITKRGQNVTFRCDPISEHNRLYWYRQTLGQGPEFLTYFQNEAQLEKSRLLSDRFSAERPKGSFSTLEIQRTEQGDSAMYLCASSSVDQPQHFGDGTRLSIL.

This clone was recorded only once. The chain has TRBV5-6 and TRBJ1-6; TRBD1 matches at 8 bases. This CDR3 comprises 16 residues. Trimming removed 4 bases from V and 6 bases from J; junction bases left unmatched: 9. The V gene's germline CDR1 is SGHDT and CDR2 YYEEEE. The CDR3 region is CASSRKTGAANSPLHF. The CDR3 DNA reads as TGTGCCAGCAGCCGAAAGACAGGGGCGGCTAATTCACCCCTCCACTTT.

This chain uses TRBV4-1 with TRBJ2-5; no reliable D call. This CDR3 region has 14 residues. Looked up from germline, CDR1 is MGHRA and CDR2 is YSYEKL. Between the trimmed V and J ends, which lost 0 bases and 4 bases, there was a span of 9 bases. CDR3 sequence (DNA): TGCGCCAGCAGCCAAGATACGAAGGGAGAGACCCAGTACTTC. Its translation: CASSQDTKGETQYF.

The chain uses TRBV2 and TRBJ2-7; the D is unclear. CDR3 size: 15 residues. V was shortened by 11 bases and J by 5 bases, with 25 bases between the two germline ends. From germline, CDR1 is SNHLY and CDR2 FYNNEI. The CDR3 coding sequence is TGTGCCCCACAAGTTACGGACCCGTTACCCCACGAGCAGTACTTC. Translating it yields CAPQVTDPLPHEQYF.

This chain joins TRBV27 and TRBJ2-7; D is unclear. The CDR3 runs 14 residues. CDR1 MNHEY and CDR2 SMNVEV come from the germline V gene (reference sequence). V shed 4 bases and J shed 5 bases, with 15 bases lying between them. For the CDR3, the DNA is TGTGCCAGCAGTTCCTTACTGGTTGTCAACGAGCAGTACTTC. Its protein product is CASSSLLVVNEQYF.

The gene calls are TRBV5-1 and TRBJ2-3; 10 bases map to TRBD1. J gave up 4 bases and V 2 bases, and 1 base lay outside the gene matches. This CDR3 contains 14 residues. CDR1 is SGHRS and CDR2 is YFSETQ in the germline V gene. CDR3 sequence reads: CASSFGQGADTQYF. The CDR3 bases are TGCGCCAGCAGCTTTGGACAGGGGGCAGATACGCAGTATTTT. The whole variable domain, remainder taken from reference TRBV5-1 and TRBJ2-3, is KAGVTQTPRYLIKTRGQQVTLSCSPISGHRSVSWYQQTPGQGLQFLFEYFSETQRNKGNFPGRFSGRQFSNSRSEMNVSTLELGDSALYLCASSFGQGADTQYFGPGTRLTVL.

The V and J genes are TRBV4-3 and TRBJ2-5; tentatively, D is TRBD1 (6 bases). Germline assignment: CDR1 LGHNA and CDR2 YSLEER. CDR3 length equals 17 residues. V was trimmed by 2 bases and J by 2 bases, leaving 18 bases between them. CDR3 coding DNA: TGCGCCAGCAGCCAATTCTCAGTGGGGACAACACAAGAGACCCAGTACTTC. Its protein is CASSQFSVGTTQETQYF.

The rearrangement links TRBV13 to TRBJ2-3, with 11 bases lining up with TRBD2. The V gene end was trimmed by 1 base and the J gene end by 0 bases; junction bases not matched to a gene: 12. Germline V gives CDR1 PRHDT, CDR2 FYEKMQ (reference sequence). This CDR3 has 20 amino acids. This chain's CDR3 is CASSLVPGLADTHSTDTQYF. The CDR3 DNA follows: TGTGCCAGCAGCTTAGTTCCGGGACTAGCGGATACTCATAGCACAGATACGCAGTATTTT.

This clone was counted only a few times. The chain carries TRBV2 and TRBJ2-3; 7 bases agree with TRBD1. The CDR3 has 13 residues. Germline V lookup: CDR1 SNHLY, CDR2 FYNNEI. The V gene end was trimmed by 9 bases and the J gene end by 3 bases; junction bases not matched to a gene: 6. CDR3: CARNRGVTDTQYF. In DNA, the CDR3 is TGTGCCAGGAACAGGGGTGTAACAGATACGCAGTATTTT.

The chain has TRBV11-2 and TRBJ2-1; D is unclear. CDR1 SGHAT and CDR2 FQNNGV come from the germline V gene. The CDR3 sequence is 14 residues long. V lost 5 bases and J lost 5, with 13 bases in between. The CDR3 region is CASSPEAGNNEQFF. In nucleotides, the CDR3 is TGTGCCAGCAGCCCAGAAGCAGGAAACAATGAGCAGTTCTTC.

The chain recombines TRBV7-2 with TRBJ2-3; the match to TRBD1 covers 9 bases. V lost 4 bases, J lost 0 bases, and 2 bases stayed unmatched. CDR1 is SGHTA and CDR2 is FQGNSA in the germline V gene. The CDR3 runs 15 residues. CDR3 in amino acids: CASSSGTGSTDTQYF. CDR3 nucleotide sequence: TGTGCCAGCAGCTCCGGGACAGGGAGCACAGATACGCAGTATTTT.

The rearrangement uses TRBV7-8 and TRBJ2-2; a weak D match, TRBD1 (6 bases). CDR1 and CDR2 (germline): SGHVS, FQNEAQ. This CDR3 has 15 residues. Trimming stripped 6 bases from V and 0 bases from J, with 11 bases between. CDR3 loop: CASRRDNSNTGELFF. DNA of the CDR3: TGTGCCAGCAGACGGGACAACTCGAACACCGGGGAGCTGTTTTTT.

This chain's CDR3 is CASSQGFGSYEQYF. CDR3 nucleotide sequence: TGCGCCAGCAGCCAAGGCTTCGGTTCCTACGAGCAGTACTTC. V and J are TRBV4-1 and TRBJ2-7; D unresolved. Germline CDR1 MGHRA, CDR2 YSYEKL. Trimming pared 1 base from V and 1 base from J, leaving 8 bases between. This CDR3 is 14 amino acids long.

CDR3: CASRGLADEQFF. The CDR3 bases are TGTGCCAGCAGGGGACTAGCGGATGAGCAGTTCTTC. The chain couples TRBV2 to TRBJ2-1; 11 positions agree with TRBD2. CDR3 size: 12 residues. Per germline, CDR1 SNHLY and CDR2 FYNNEI. With V trimmed by 6 bases and J by 8 bases, 0 bases remained unmatched. Together with reference TRBV2 and TRBJ2-1, the CDR3 gives the full variable domain: EPEVTQTPSHQVTQMGQEVILRCVPISNHLYFYWYRQILGQKVEFLVSFYNNEISEKSEIFDDQFSVERPDGSNFTLKIRSTKLEDSAMYFCASRGLADEQFFGPGTRLTVL.

This chain joins TRBV5-4 and TRBJ2-1; 9 nucleotides line up with TRBD2. CDR3 length: 14 amino acids. With 4 bases clipped from V and 9 bases from J, the junction kept 8 bases outside the gene matches. Looked up from germline, CDR1 is SGHNT and CDR2 is YYREEE (reference sequence). CDR3 DNA: TGTGCCAGCAGCCCCGCGGGGGGGCCGGGTGAGCAGTTCTTC. It is translated as CASSPAGGPGEQFF.

The gene calls are TRBV7-8 and TRBJ2-2; 7 bases agree with TRBD1. Germline lookup yields CDR1 SGHVS and CDR2 FQNEAQ. CDR3 length: 15 residues. The V segment lost 5 bases and the J segment 7 bases; nucleotides outside the gene matches: 10. CDR3 nucleotides: TGTGCCAGCAGCCACCCCGGGACAGCTGGCGGGGAGCTGTTTTTT. Translation: CASSHPGTAGGELFF. The full variable domain, completed using reference TRBV7-8 and TRBJ2-2, is GAGVSQSPRYKVAKRGQDVALRCDPISGHVSLFWYQQALGQGPEFLTYFQNEAQLDKSGLPSDRFFAERPEGSVSTLKIQRTQQEDSAVYLCASSHPGTAGGELFFGEGSRLTVL.

V is TRBV6-5 and J is TRBJ2-5, with D perhaps TRBD1 (6 bases). Germline-derived CDR1 and CDR2 are MNHEY and SVGAGI. The CDR3 has 15 amino acids. The V end was cut by 2 bases, the J end by 0 bases, with 10 bases between. This chain's CDR3 is CASSYGYRDQETQYF. The CDR3 nucleotides are TGTGCCAGCAGTTACGGGTACAGGGACCAAGAGACCCAGTACTTC.

The chain couples TRBV5-6 to TRBJ2-2; weak D call: TRBD1 (6 bases). Trimming shortened V by 3 bases and J by 1 base, and 16 bases separated the two germline ends. CDR1 is SGHDT and CDR2 is YYEEEE in the germline V gene. This CDR3 is 17 amino acids long. The CDR3 DNA sequence: TGTGCCAGCAGCTCGGTCCCCTCAGGGGTGAACACCGGGGAGCTGTTTTTT. Encoded protein: CASSSVPSGVNTGELFF. The variable domain in full, completed from reference TRBV5-6 and TRBJ2-2, reads DAGVTQSPTHLIKTRGQQVTLRCSPKSGHDTVSWYQQALGQGPQFIFQYYEEEERQRGNFPDRFSGHQFPNYSSELNVNALLLGDSALYLCASSSVPSGVNTGELFFGEGSRLTVL.

This rearrangement joins TRBV7-9 to TRBJ2-3; possible D gene TRBD2, 5 bases. CDR3 size: 15 residues. Germline lookup yields CDR1 SEHNR and CDR2 FQNEAQ (reference sequence). V shed 5 bases and J shed 0 bases, with 12 bases lying between them. The CDR3 region has the DNA TGTGCCAGCAGCCAATACGGGGAAAGCACAGATACGCAGTATTTT. It specifies CASSQYGESTDTQYF.

This sequence joins TRBV6-6 and TRBJ2-3, with no clear D. This CDR3 comprises 12 residues. V shed 2 bases and J shed 8 bases, with 8 bases lying between them. Germline-derived CDR1 and CDR2 are MNHNY and SVGAGI (reference sequence). CDR3 in amino acids: CASSYDRLTQYF. The CDR3 region has the DNA TGTGCCAGCAGTTACGACCGCCTTACGCAGTATTTT.